These 27 T cell receptor beta chains originate from one sample sequenced in a study of CD8 T cells in Susac syndrome (dated by TCRdb to the late 2010s). The library relied on the immunoSEQ multiplex PCR assay. RNA was extracted using the RNeasy kit, and roughly 0.5 to 1 microgram was reverse transcribed with random hexamers. The public reads were reprocessed in TCRdb via fastp at Q25 and MiXCR, keeping in-frame beta chains. Identical CDR3 protein sequences are pooled into one entry, listed with their most common genes and DNA. The sample has under 200,000 distinct CDR3 sequences on record, 85% to 95% of them singletons. The ten largest clones add up to more than 0.095% of the sample. The sequenced sample consisted of CD4+ T cells from PBMCs. The receptors shown here come from a human donor with Susac syndrome.

V usage is TRBV7-9 and J usage is TRBJ2-3; weak D call: TRBD2 (6 bases). The CDR3 totals 16 residues. Germline V CDR1 and CDR2: SEHNR, FQNEAQ (reference sequence). V was pared by 6 bases and J by 0 bases, with 16 bases between. The CDR3 region is CASSHLLAISTDTQYF. The CDR3 DNA is TGTGCCAGCAGTCACCTCCTAGCGATAAGCACAGATACGCAGTATTTT.

The chain couples TRBV10-3 to TRBJ2-1; tentatively, D is TRBD1 (5 bases). V gave up 0 bases and J gave up 7 bases, with 16 bases separating them. CDR3 size: 16 residues. Looked up from germline, CDR1 is ENHRY and CDR2 is SYGVKD. CDR3 protein: CAISESKPAGRNEQFF. Written as DNA, the CDR3 is TGTGCCATCAGTGAGTCGAAACCGGCAGGGCGGAATGAGCAGTTCTTC.

This rearrangement joins TRBV30 to TRBJ1-2; no clear D. Germline V CDR1 and CDR2: GTSNPN, SVGIG (reference sequence). This CDR3 has 11 residues. Trimming pared 4 bases from V and 4 bases from J, leaving 7 bases between. CDR3 bases: TGTGCCTGGACCAGGCTCTATGGCTACACCTTC. Protein sequence: CAWTRLYGYTF.

The J gene is TRBJ2-3, the V gene TRBV7-8; D gene uncertain. The CDR3 runs 17 residues. CDR1 SGHVS and CDR2 FQNEAQ come from the germline V gene. The V gene lost 5 bases and the J gene lost 5 bases, with 23 bases spanning the gap. For the CDR3, the DNA is TGTGCCAGCAGCCCACCCTTCAGATGGGATGAAATAGATACGCAGTATTTT. Translation: CASSPPFRWDEIDTQYF.

The CDR3 loop is CASSPTDARGNTEAFF. The CDR3 DNA sequence: TGTGCCAGCAGCCCGACGGACGCCCGCGGGAACACTGAAGCTTTCTTT. The chain has TRBV6-1 and TRBJ1-1, with D unresolved. The CDR3 runs to 16 residues. V was trimmed by 6 bases and J by 1 base, leaving 18 bases between them. CDR1 is MNHNS and CDR2 is SASEGT in the germline V gene.

The chain uses TRBV11-1 and TRBJ2-1, with 10 nucleotides matching TRBD1. V shed 5 bases and J 6 bases; nucleotides not matched to a gene: 4. Germline assignment: CDR1 SGHAT and CDR2 FQDESV (reference sequence). The CDR3 is 14 residues long. Here the CDR3 DNA reads TGTGCCAGCAGCCGCCGGGACAGGGGCAATGAGCAGTTCTTC. Amino acid sequence: CASSRRDRGNEQFF.

The J gene is TRBJ1-5, the V gene TRBV12-3 or TRBV12-4, with 7 nucleotides matching TRBD1. There are 13 residues in the CDR3. With 6 bases clipped from V and 7 bases from J, the junction kept 6 bases outside the gene matches. The CDR3, as DNA: TGTGCCAGCAGCGACAGGGAAAGGCAGCCCCAGCATTTT. Its protein is CASSDRERQPQHF.

V and J are TRBV6-2 or TRBV6-3 and TRBJ2-2; 10 nucleotides line up with TRBD2. Trimming took 8 bases from V and 5 from J; bases not matched to a gene: 11. The CDR3 covers 16 residues. Germline CDR1 reads MNHEY; CDR2 reads SVGEGT. CDR3 in DNA: TGTGCCAGCGCCAACTCAGCGGGGGGGCCTACCGGGGAGCTGTTTTTT. Residues: CASANSAGGPTGELFF.

The CDR3 loop reads CASNRRDTQYF. The DNA for the CDR3 is TGTGCCAGCAATCGACGGGATACGCAGTATTTT. The chain employs TRBV12-3 or TRBV12-4 and TRBJ2-3, with D uncertain. Trimming cost V 7 bases and J 6 bases, with 8 bases left between them. CDR3 size: 11 residues.

CDR3 residues: CASSPGTSGGKQFF. The CDR3 region has the DNA TGTGCCAGCAGCCCCGGGACTAGCGGGGGTAAGCAGTTCTTC. The chain links TRBV12-3 or TRBV12-4 to TRBJ2-1, with 14 bases that match TRBD2. This CDR3 spans 14 amino acids. V was pared by 6 bases and J by 11 bases, with 6 bases of the junction left unmatched.

This clonotype is a singleton in its sample. This rearrangement joins TRBV6-6 to TRBJ2-7; no definite D call. Germline-derived CDR1 and CDR2 are MNHNY and SVGAGI (reference sequence). Trimming left V 4 bases short and J 6 bases short, with 13 bases between. The CDR3 has 13 residues. Written as DNA, the CDR3 is TGTGCCAGCAGTTTTCGGACCGCTTCCGAGCAGTACTTC. Protein: CASSFRTASEQYF.

The genes are TRBV19 and TRBJ2-6; 7 bases are a match to TRBD1. The V gene's germline CDR1 is LNHDA and CDR2 SQIVND (reference sequence). V shed 6 bases and J 1 base; nucleotides not matched to a gene: 3. The CDR3 totals 15 residues. The CDR3 sequence is CASSGQESGANVLTF. DNA of the CDR3: TGTGCCAGTAGCGGACAGGAGTCTGGGGCCAACGTCCTGACTTTC.

This chain uses TRBV18 with TRBJ2-6; D call uncertain. This CDR3 spans 19 amino acids. The germline V and J ends were trimmed by 2 bases and 2 bases, with 19 bases remaining between them. Germline CDR1 and CDR2: KGHSH and LQKENI. CDR3 bases: TGTGCCAGCTCACCAGTTTCTCGTATGGGGTCGACTGGGGCCAACGTCCTGACTTTC. Translation: CASSPVSRMGSTGANVLTF.

The chain joins TRBV9 to TRBJ1-1, with unresolved D. Per germline, CDR1 SGDLS and CDR2 YYNGEE. This CDR3 has 13 residues. V lost 5 bases to trimming and J lost 2 bases, with 10 bases between them. The chain's CDR3 is CASSSDVNTEAFF. In nucleotides, the CDR3 is TGTGCCAGCAGTTCCGACGTTAACACTGAAGCTTTCTTT. The full variable domain, in which reference TRBV9 and TRBJ1-1 provide the parts outside the CDR3, is DSGVTQTPKHLITATGQRVTLRCSPRSGDLSVYWYQQSLDQGLQFLIQYYNGEERAKGNILERFSAQQFPDLHSELNLSSLELGDSALYFCASSSDVNTEAFFGQGTRLTVV.

The rearrangement uses TRBV5-1 and TRBJ2-1; no clear D. The V and J ends lost 4 bases and 0 bases respectively, with 14 bases between them. Germline loops: CDR1 SGHRS, CDR2 YFSETQ. The CDR3 is made up of 16 amino acids. The CDR3 loop is CASSPLRVGSYNEQFF. As DNA, the CDR3 is TGCGCCAGCAGCCCGCTCCGGGTCGGCTCCTACAATGAGCAGTTCTTC. Variable domain in full (rest from reference TRBV5-1 and TRBJ2-1): KAGVTQTPRYLIKTRGQQVTLSCSPISGHRSVSWYQQTPGQGLQFLFEYFSETQRNKGNFPGRFSGRQFSNSRSEMNVSTLELGDSALYLCASSPLRVGSYNEQFFGPGTRLTVL.

This chain connects TRBV18 to TRBJ2-5, with unresolved D. The V and J ends lost 2 bases and 2 bases respectively, with 6 bases between them. Germline values: CDR1 KGHSH, CDR2 LQKENI. The CDR3 sequence is 13 residues long. The CDR3 protein is CASSPAQQETQYF. The CDR3 DNA reads as TGTGCCAGCTCACCAGCACAGCAAGAGACCCAGTACTTC.

The chain joins TRBV7-2 to TRBJ2-3, with TRBD1 as a possible D gene (5 bases). The CDR3 covers 14 residues. Germline V CDR1 and CDR2: SGHTA, FQGNSA. V lost 5 bases, J lost 2 bases, and 11 bases lay in between. CDR3 protein: CASSQGQTTDTQYF. The CDR3 bases are TGTGCCAGCAGCCAAGGACAAACCACAGATACGCAGTATTTT.

V gene TRBV18 combines with J gene TRBJ2-6; D is unclear. The CDR3 sequence is 14 residues long. Per the germline V gene, CDR1 is KGHSH and CDR2 is LQKENI. V was shortened by 0 bases and J by 2 bases, with 2 bases between the two germline ends. CDR3 in amino acids: CASSPPTGANVLTF. The CDR3 coding sequence is TGTGCCAGCTCACCACCGACTGGGGCCAACGTCCTGACTTTC.

This chain connects TRBV6-1 to TRBJ1-2, with 9 bases aligning to TRBD1. This CDR3 has 16 amino acids. Losses at the gene ends were 4 bases for V and 2 bases for J; bases not matched to a gene: 8. Per the germline V gene, CDR1 is MNHNS and CDR2 is SASEGT. The CDR3 nucleotides are TGTGCCAGCAGTGGTACCGGGACAGGGAACAACTATGGCTACACCTTC. This encodes CASSGTGTGNNYGYTF.

The chain couples TRBV7-9 to TRBJ1-2; unclear D gene. The CDR3 consists of 14 residues. CDR1 is SEHNR and CDR2 is FQNEAQ in the germline V gene (reference sequence). The ends were cut back, 7 bases at V and 5 bases at J, with 17 bases in the middle. The CDR3 loop reads CASNGPASGYGYTF. CDR3 bases: TGTGCCAGCAACGGACCCGCGAGTGGGTATGGCTACACCTTC.

The gene calls are TRBV7-2 and TRBJ2-7; D is perhaps TRBD1 (6 bases). The germline CDR1 and CDR2 sequences are SGHTA and FQGNSA. Between the trimmed V and J ends, which lost 5 bases and 4 bases, there was a span of 9 bases. The CDR3 is made up of 12 amino acids. CDR3 nucleotide sequence: TGTGCCAGCAGCACAGGGATTTACGAGCAGTACTTC. Amino acids: CASSTGIYEQYF.

The chain has TRBV6-1 and TRBJ1-5; no clear D. V lost 3 bases and J lost 7, with 10 bases in between. Germline V gene data show CDR1 as MNHNS and CDR2 as SASEGT. This CDR3 has 13 amino acids. This chain's CDR3 is CASSDMVGQPQHF. The DNA of the CDR3 is TGTGCCAGCAGTGATATGGTGGGACAGCCCCAGCATTTT.

The chain recombines TRBV7-2 with TRBJ2-5; the match to TRBD2 covers 14 bases. The CDR3 length is 14 residues. V was pared by 5 bases and J by 5 bases, with 1 base of the junction left unmatched. Germline CDR1 SGHTA, CDR2 FQGNSA. CDR3 sequence reads: CASSRTSGGETQYF. The DNA of the CDR3 is TGTGCCAGCAGCCGGACTAGCGGGGGGGAGACCCAGTACTTC.

The J gene is TRBJ1-2, the V gene TRBV7-2; D gene ambiguous. Germline CDR1 and CDR2: SGHTA and FQGNSA. This CDR3 has 13 residues. Trimming removed 4 bases at V and 6 bases at J, with 12 bases between. The CDR3 protein is CASSSRVLDGYTF. For the CDR3, the DNA is TGTGCCAGCAGCTCGAGGGTTTTGGATGGCTACACCTTC.

V gene TRBV20-1 combines with J gene TRBJ2-7; tentatively, D is TRBD1 (5 bases). The V and J ends lost 5 bases and 2 bases respectively, with 13 bases between them. Germline assignment: CDR1 DFQATT and CDR2 SNEGSKA (reference sequence). This CDR3 is 13 amino acids long. CDR3 amino acids: CSAGHRSTYEQYF. The CDR3 DNA reads as TGCAGTGCTGGTCACAGGAGTACCTACGAGCAGTACTTC.

This clonotype was recorded once. The V gene is TRBV25-1, the J gene TRBJ2-6; no clear D gene. V was trimmed by 7 bases and J by 2 bases, leaving 3 bases between them. This CDR3 comprises 12 residues. CDR1 and CDR2 from the germline V gene are MGHDK and SYGVNS. The CDR3 bases are TGTGCCAGCACGACTGGGGCCAACGTCCTGACTTTC. It codes for CASTTGANVLTF.

The chain recombines TRBV5-1 with TRBJ2-1; D possibly uses TRBD1 or TRBD2 (5 bases each). V was clipped by 4 bases and J by 7 bases, with 15 bases between them. The CDR3 length is 14 residues. Germline CDR1 reads SGHRS; CDR2 reads YFSETQ. CDR3 loop: CASSPGQPWNEQFF. DNA for the CDR3: TGCGCCAGCAGCCCGGGGCAGCCGTGGAATGAGCAGTTCTTC. Supplemented by reference TRBV5-1 and TRBJ2-1, the full variable domain reads KAGVTQTPRYLIKTRGQQVTLSCSPISGHRSVSWYQQTPGQGLQFLFEYFSETQRNKGNFPGRFSGRQFSNSRSEMNVSTLELGDSALYLCASSPGQPWNEQFFGPGTRLTVL.